These T cell receptor beta chains were read from a single sample in a study of technical replicates of blood from a few donors. Method: immunoSEQ multiplex PCR; TCRdb's copy keeps in-frame clones and lacks some. The table records under 100,000 clones, approximately 94% of them present only once. Sequenced: T cells isolated from PBMCs. The receptors were gathered from a human donor in good health. CDR3s leave out the opening cysteine and the closing phenylalanine or tryptophan. A D gene is named only where the DNA matches it firmly.

j_call cdr3_length v_call d_call cdr3_aa
TRBJ1-4 12 TRBV25-1 TRBD1 ASGDSTTNEKLF
TRBJ1-2 11 TRBV10-2 NA ASSPNADYGYT
TRBJ1-2 12 TRBV14 NA ASSQERVDYGYT
TRBJ2-7 12 TRBV5-4 TRBD1 ASSLGTGEYEQY
TRBJ1-2 10 TRBV27 NA ASRSGEDGYT
TRBJ2-7 11 TRBV28 NA ATLLLDSYEQY
TRBJ2-2 11 TRBV6-5 NA ASSGPGFRELF
TRBJ1-4 10 TRBV6-1 NA ASSRAEEKLF
TRBJ2-1 14 TRBV6-1 TRBD2 ASSEGLAGGWDEQF
TRBJ1-2 11 TRBV29-1 TRBD1 SVVTGGPRGYT
TRBJ1-1 15 TRBV7-9 NA ASSLARGGPKNTEAF
TRBJ2-5 14 TRBV7-7 NA ASSSTSGGVQETQY
TRBJ1-4 10 TRBV5-1 NA ASSLGGEKLF
TRBJ2-5 11 TRBV14 NA ASSQNRGETQY
TRBJ1-2 15 TRBV11-2 TRBD1 ASRPPFDQNRGQGYT
TRBJ2-7 12 TRBV29-1 NA SVRQDLHPYEQY
TRBJ2-7 17 TRBV28 TRBD2 ASSLGYLGLAGSSYEQY
TRBJ2-1 15 TRBV5-1 TRBD2 ASSFSHLTSGSHEQF
TRBJ2-2 13 TRBV5-1 TRBD1 ASRERTGSSGELF
TRBJ2-2 12 TRBV4-1 NA ASSLGLTTGELF
TRBJ1-5 14 TRBV7-2 NA ASSLAGQHSNQPQH
TRBJ2-3 14 TRBV10-2 TRBD2 ASSQTSGGATDTQY
TRBJ1-6 15 TRBV19 TRBD1 ASSIKTLDRVASPLH
TRBJ2-7 11 TRBV27 NA ASHDTGSYEQY
TRBJ1-4 13 TRBV19 TRBD1 ASSRDRGMDEKLF
TRBJ1-1 14 TRBV5-1 NA ASSLARGRGGTEAF
TRBJ1-4 13 TRBV5-1 NA ASSFGVATNEKLF
TRBJ1-1 12 TRBV27 TRBD1 ASSPGDRGSEAF
TRBJ2-1 12 TRBV27 NA ASSLLGGYNEQF
TRBJ2-3 16 TRBV19 TRBD2 ASSMSPRLAGTSDTQY
TRBJ2-2 17 TRBV5-5 NA ASSLGRFASGGATGELF
TRBJ2-1 14 TRBV29-1 NA SVGTGRAGRSNEQF
TRBJ2-2 15 TRBV30 TRBD1 AWIRGQGAENTGELF
TRBJ2-1 11 TRBV6-6 NA ASRTTTGNEQF
TRBJ1-5 13 TRBV2 TRBD1 ASSAGQGAFQPQH
TRBJ2-1 17 TRBV5-1 TRBD1 ASSDMADRWGRSYNEQF
TRBJ2-5 14 TRBV27 NA ASSYTGGAGQETQY
TRBJ1-1 13 TRBV19 TRBD1 ASSPEDRWNTEAF
TRBJ2-1 13 TRBV19 TRBD2 ASSPRLAGGGEQF
TRBJ2-3 14 TRBV19 TRBD2 ASSSLAGGPGDTQY
TRBJ2-5 12 TRBV15 TRBD1 ATSRPTGQETQY
TRBJ1-2 13 TRBV7-2 NA ASSYVGEGRSGYT
TRBJ2-1 12 TRBV10-1 NA ASSEGSSYNEQF
TRBJ1-1 9 TRBV30 NA AWSPGTEAF
TRBJ2-5 14 TRBV2 TRBD2 ASWGTSGYRLETQY
TRBJ1-4 13 TRBV18 TRBD1 ASSLPGQGYEKLF
TRBJ2-1 15 TRBV2 TRBD1 ASSEISWDREANEQF
TRBJ2-3 14 TRBV5-4 NA ASSLDQDYRTDTQY
TRBJ2-7 13 TRBV6-1 TRBD1 ASRGGWTGGYEQY
TRBJ2-7 10 TRBV2 NA ASSVDSYEQY
TRBJ2-7 12 TRBV28 TRBD2 ASKSSGSFHEQY
TRBJ2-7 14 TRBV14 NA ASSRLLGRDSYEQY
TRBJ2-1 13 TRBV6-1 TRBD2 ASREDAGGGNEQF
TRBJ1-3 14 TRBV5-1 NA ASSKGQSLSGNTIY